Listed below are T cell receptor beta chains from one sample, sequenced in a study of T-cell reconstitution after alpha-beta-depleted transplantation in children. In TCRdb, the PCR reads were re-called with MiXCR into one record per CDR3 protein. The sample has hundreds of thousands of distinct CDR3 sequences, 10% to 15% seen once; the top ten hold about 2.2%. This material consisted of PBMCs, mostly from graft donor cells, taken 360 days after TCRalphabeta/CD19-depleted stem cell transplant. The origin of the receptors is a male patient aged 10-17 years who had a stem cell transplant for acute myeloid leukemia, so the T cells may come from the graft donor. The conserved cysteine and the conserved F or W are not part of the CDR3 here. The size field is filled for only some rows; it gives once, few, many or a size class.

J: TRBJ2-7; size: many; V: TRBV5-1; CDR3: ASSLAPEGVYEQY
J: TRBJ2-1; size: few; V: TRBV20-1; CDR3: SAFLFGTGTYNEQF
J: TRBJ2-7; size: few; V: TRBV9; CDR3: IGRASYEQY
J: TRBJ2-5; size: few; V: TRBV29-1; CDR3: SVPFYRSGETQY
J: TRBJ2-7; size: few; V: TRBV28; CDR3: ASVSPGTSLPYEQY
J: TRBJ2-7; size: few; V: TRBV27; CDR3: ASSSRAPYEQY
J: TRBJ2-2; size: NA; V: TRBV5-1; CDR3: ASSLEGGWIGELF
J: TRBJ2-1; size: many; V: TRBV14; CDR3: ASSQDPWKFVNNEQF
J: TRBJ2-5; size: NA; V: TRBV29-1; CDR3: SGGQMRETQY
J: TRBJ1-1; size: NA; V: TRBV5-1; CDR3: ASSLYWRDTEAF
J: TRBJ2-5; size: NA; V: TRBV7-9; CDR3: ASTSGLDIN
J: TRBJ2-7; size: NA; V: TRBV7-8; CDR3: ASSLGGLAVSYEQY
J: TRBJ2-5; size: NA; V: TRBV24-1; CDR3: ATSDPGTSGRAGKTQY
J: TRBJ2-5; size: NA; V: TRBV7-6; CDR3: ASSYPRDRWKETQY
J: TRBJ2-2; size: many; V: TRBV5-1; CDR3: ASCWREPTGELF
J: TRBJ2-5; size: many; V: TRBV28; CDR3: ASSGGRWGETQY
J: TRBJ2-7; size: few; V: TRBV10-3; CDR3: AISESSGTAYEQY
J: TRBJ2-1; size: many; V: TRBV10-3; CDR3: ATGQYNEQF
J: TRBJ1-4; size: NA; V: TRBV20-1; CDR3: SGAPPYRASNEKLF
J: TRBJ1-5; size: NA; V: TRBV20-1; CDR3: SASVLVQPQH
J: TRBJ2-7; size: NA; V: TRBV7-6; CDR3: ASSLRPGLAYEGYEQY
J: TRBJ2-1; size: many; V: TRBV29-1; CDR3: SVAPELALSYNEQF
J: TRBJ2-1; size: few; V: TRBV27; CDR3: ASSPEMSSYNEQF
J: TRBJ2-7; size: NA; V: TRBV6-1; CDR3: ASRPRLFSYEQY
J: TRBJ1-5; size: NA; V: TRBV20-1; CDR3: SARDWDRQAIGPQH
J: TRBJ2-1; size: many; V: TRBV7-9; CDR3: ASSQDFDNEQF
J: TRBJ1-2; size: few; V: TRBV28; CDR3: ASSLPPKAATYGYT
J: TRBJ1-2; size: NA; V: TRBV7-2; CDR3: ASVIGQGNANYGYT
J: TRBJ2-7; size: NA; V: TRBV29-1; CDR3: SVEGDKGGPYEQY
J: TRBJ2-5; size: NA; V: TRBV20-1; CDR3: SARRTIQETQY
J: TRBJ2-2; size: many; V: TRBV4-3; CDR3: ASSRGVVNTGELF
J: TRBJ2-3; size: NA; V: TRBV20-1; CDR3: TRTLVNGDTQY